A single sample is the source of the 3 T cell receptor beta chains below, sequenced in a study of CD8+CD57+ T cells in acquired aplastic anemia. TCR beta VDJ and CDR3 profiles were obtained from a genomic DNA template. TCRdb re-analysed the reads in MiXCR, keeping a single row per CDR3 protein. The table lists over 150,000 distinct CDR3 sequences, roughly half of them singletons. Sequencing used sorted CD4+, CD8+, or CD8+CD57+ T cells (not recorded which) from PBMCs. The source of these receptors is a human donor in good health, serving as a control.

Concerning this clonotype: At one end the junction does not follow the germline gene, possibly because of a read error. The chain carries TRBV20-1 and TRBJ1-4; D ambiguous. CDR3 length equals 13 residues. The V gene's germline CDR1 is DFQATT and CDR2 SNEGSKA (reference sequence). CDR3 nucleotides: TGCAGTGCTTGCATCCGGGCGAGTGAAAAACTGTCTTTT. It is translated as CSACIRASEKLSF.

The chain couples TRBV15 to TRBJ2-7; maybe TRBD1 (6 bases). The CDR3 contains 14 residues. Trimming pared 1 base from V and 4 bases from J, leaving 11 bases between. From germline, CDR1 is LNHNV and CDR2 YYDKDF (reference sequence). The CDR3 sequence: CATSRARTAYEQYF. CDR3 bases: TGTGCCACCAGCAGAGCCCGGACAGCATACGAGCAGTACTTC.

The chain joins TRBV10-3 to TRBJ2-1; 10 bases agree with TRBD2. The V and J ends lost 7 bases and 5 bases, in that order; junction bases with no gene match: 2. This CDR3 comprises 13 residues. Per the germline V gene, CDR1 is ENHRY and CDR2 is SYGVKD. Here the CDR3 reads CAIKSGGDNEQFF. The CDR3 DNA follows: TGTGCCATCAAGAGCGGGGGGGACAATGAGCAGTTCTTC.